The 9 T cell receptor beta chains given below trace back to one sample, sequenced in a study of T cell repertoires in cytomegalovirus infection. No antigen has been assigned to these receptors. MiXCR, applied by TCRdb to the reads, yields one record per CDR3 protein. The data show some 130,000 distinct CDR3 sequences, 24% seen once. Sequencing was done on a sample of PBMCs, sequenced either directly or after in vitro stimulation (not recorded which). These receptors all come from a human donor in good health (CMV status not recorded). Some clones in this sample may be carry-over from other donors' samples.

The chain links TRBV2 to TRBJ2-4; no firm D call. CDR1 and CDR2 from the germline V gene are SNHLY and FYNNEI. This CDR3 is 14 amino acids long. V shed 4 bases and J shed 8 bases, with 15 bases lying between them. The CDR3, as DNA: TGTGCCAGCAGTGCACGCAGCACCGGTGACATTCAGTACTTC. Encoded protein: CASSARSTGDIQYF.

This chain connects TRBV19 to TRBJ2-1; 12 bases align to TRBD2. Trimming cost V 3 bases and J 9 bases; bases outside gene matches: 6. CDR3 length equals 15 residues. Germline V gene sequence: CDR1 LNHDA, CDR2 SQIVND (reference sequence). The CDR3 is CASSMRGLAGLEQFF. CDR3 bases: TGTGCCAGTAGTATGCGGGGACTAGCGGGCCTTGAGCAGTTCTTC. The whole variable domain, remainder taken from reference TRBV19 and TRBJ2-1, is DGGITQSPKYLFRKEGQNVTLSCEQNLNHDAMYWYRQDPGQGLRLIYYSQIVNDFQKGDIAEGYSVSREKKESFPLTVTSAQKNPTAFYLCASSMRGLAGLEQFFGPGTRLTVL.

The CDR3 DNA is TGTGCCAGCAGCAAAGGACTAGCGGGCACCGGGGAGCTGTTTTTT. Translation: CASSKGLAGTGELFF. The chain joins TRBV12-3 or TRBV12-4 to TRBJ2-2; 11 bases agree with TRBD2. The V and J ends lost 6 bases and 4 bases, in that order; junction bases with no gene match: 4. This CDR3 region has 15 residues.

This clonotype was detected ten times or more. J is TRBJ2-3 and V is TRBV7-2; D call uncertain. This CDR3 is 12 amino acids long. Trimming removed 2 bases from V and 2 bases from J, with 2 bases in between. CDR1 and CDR2 (germline): SGHTA, FQGNSA. The CDR3 is CASSLYTDTQYF. Here the CDR3 DNA reads TGTGCCAGCAGCTTATACACAGATACGCAGTATTTT. The full variable domain, in which reference TRBV7-2 and TRBJ2-3 provide the parts outside the CDR3, is GAGVSQSPSNKVTEKGKDVELRCDPISGHTALYWYRQSLGQGLEFLIYFQGNSAPDKSGLPSDRFSAERTGGSVSTLTIQRTQQEDSAVYLCASSLYTDTQYFGPGTRLTVL.

This clonotype was seen only a few times. CDR3 protein: CASSATHSGKLDTQYF. The CDR3 DNA is TGTGCCAGCAGCGCTACCCATAGCGGGAAGCTAGATACGCAGTATTTT. The chain couples TRBV7-2 to TRBJ2-3, with 8 nucleotides matching TRBD2. This CDR3 contains 16 residues. The trim removed 5 bases at V and 5 bases at J, leaving 12 bases unmatched. Germline CDR1 is SGHTA and CDR2 is FQGNSA.

CDR3 sequence: CATDYLATTDTQYF. The CDR3 DNA reads as TGTGCCACCGACTACTTAGCAACCACAGATACGCAGTATTTT. V and J are TRBV7-9 and TRBJ2-3; D possibly corresponds to TRBD2 (5 bases). CDR3 length: 14 amino acids. V was clipped by 10 bases and J by 2 bases, with 16 bases between them. Germline V gene lookup returns CDR1 SEHNR and CDR2 FQNEAQ (reference sequence). Full variable domain (remainder filled in from reference TRBV7-9 and TRBJ2-3): DTGVSQNPRHKITKRGQNVTFRCDPISEHNRLYWYRQTLGQGPEFLTYFQNEAQLEKSRLLSDRFSAERPKGSFSTLEIQRTEQGDSAMYLCATDYLATTDTQYFGPGTRLTVL.

This clonotype has just a few counts. This chain uses TRBV2 with TRBJ2-1, with no clear D. Trimming removed 6 bases at V and 13 bases at J, with 10 bases between. Germline V CDR1 and CDR2: SNHLY, FYNNEI. The CDR3 contains 10 residues. The CDR3 reads CASRDPSQFF. CDR3 in DNA: TGTGCCAGCAGGGACCCGAGTCAGTTCTTC. The full variable domain, completed using reference TRBV2 and TRBJ2-1, is EPEVTQTPSHQVTQMGQEVILRCVPISNHLYFYWYRQILGQKVEFLVSFYNNEISEKSEIFDDQFSVERPDGSNFTLKIRSTKLEDSAMYFCASRDPSQFFGPGTRLTVL.

The rearrangement joins TRBV12-3 or TRBV12-4 to TRBJ1-5; the D gene is possibly TRBD1 (5 bases). This CDR3 is built from 14 residues. The ends were cut back, 2 bases at V and 4 bases at J, with 9 bases in the middle. For the CDR3, the DNA is TGTGCCAGCAGTTTAAGGAGACAGAATCAGCCCCAGCATTTT. Translated, it gives CASSLRRQNQPQHF.

This clonotype was picked up a small number of times. The chain is built from TRBV20-1 and TRBJ2-5; 15 bases align to TRBD2. V lost 5 bases to trimming and J lost 3 bases; unmatched junction nucleotides: 7. Germline CDR1 is DFQATT and CDR2 is SNEGSKA (reference sequence). The CDR3 is 16 residues long. In DNA, the CDR3 is TGCAGTGCTTTCCCCGGGACTAGCGGGGGGAAAGAGACCCAGTACTTC. Translated: CSAFPGTSGGKETQYF.